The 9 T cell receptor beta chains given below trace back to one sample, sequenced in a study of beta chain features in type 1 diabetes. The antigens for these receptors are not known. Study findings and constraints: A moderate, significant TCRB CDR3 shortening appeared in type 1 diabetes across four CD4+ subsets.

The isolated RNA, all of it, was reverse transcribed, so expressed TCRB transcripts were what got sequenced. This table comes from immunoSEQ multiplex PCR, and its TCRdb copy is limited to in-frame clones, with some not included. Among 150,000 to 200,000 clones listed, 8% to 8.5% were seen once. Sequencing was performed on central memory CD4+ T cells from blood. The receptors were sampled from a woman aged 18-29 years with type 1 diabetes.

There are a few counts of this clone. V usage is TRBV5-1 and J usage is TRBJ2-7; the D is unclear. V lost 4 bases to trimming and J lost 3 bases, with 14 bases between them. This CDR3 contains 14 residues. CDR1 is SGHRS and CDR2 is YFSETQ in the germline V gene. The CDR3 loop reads CASSPELRGYEQYF. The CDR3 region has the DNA TGCGCCAGCAGCCCTGAGCTGCGCGGCTACGAGCAGTACTTC.

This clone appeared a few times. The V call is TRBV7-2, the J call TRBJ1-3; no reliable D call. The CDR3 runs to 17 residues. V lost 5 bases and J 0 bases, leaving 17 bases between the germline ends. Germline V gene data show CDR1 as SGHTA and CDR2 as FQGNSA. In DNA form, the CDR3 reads TGTGCCAGCAGCCGCCAATCATCGGCGGACTCTGGAAACACCATATATTTT. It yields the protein CASSRQSSADSGNTIYF.

CDR3 loop: CASSQSGTGEAFF. CDR3 bases: TGTGCCAGCAGCCAATCGGGGACAGGAGAAGCTTTCTTT. This rearrangement joins TRBV16 to TRBJ1-1, with 8 bases that match TRBD1. The CDR3 spans 13 residues. Trimming cost V 0 bases and J 8 bases; bases outside gene matches: 2. The V gene's germline CDR1 is KGHSY and CDR2 FQNENV.

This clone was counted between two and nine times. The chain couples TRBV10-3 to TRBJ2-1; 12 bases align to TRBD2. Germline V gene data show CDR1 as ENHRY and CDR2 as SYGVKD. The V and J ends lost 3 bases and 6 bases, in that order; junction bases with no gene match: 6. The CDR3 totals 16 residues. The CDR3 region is CAISDGGLAGPNEQFF. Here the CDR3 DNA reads TGTGCCATCAGTGACGGAGGACTAGCGGGACCCAATGAGCAGTTCTTC.

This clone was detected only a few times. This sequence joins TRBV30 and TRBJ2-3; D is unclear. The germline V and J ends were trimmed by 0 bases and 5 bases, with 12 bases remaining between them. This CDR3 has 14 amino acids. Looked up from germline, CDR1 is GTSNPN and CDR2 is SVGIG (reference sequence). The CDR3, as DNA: TGTGCCTGGAGTGTACACGGGTCGAGAGATACGCAGTATTTT. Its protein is CAWSVHGSRDTQYF.

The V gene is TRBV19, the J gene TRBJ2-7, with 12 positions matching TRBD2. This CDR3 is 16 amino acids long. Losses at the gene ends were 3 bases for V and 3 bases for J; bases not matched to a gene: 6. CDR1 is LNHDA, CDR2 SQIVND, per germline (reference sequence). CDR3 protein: CASSITSGRSHYEQYF. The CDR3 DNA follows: TGTGCCAGTAGTATCACTAGCGGGAGGTCCCACTACGAGCAGTACTTC.

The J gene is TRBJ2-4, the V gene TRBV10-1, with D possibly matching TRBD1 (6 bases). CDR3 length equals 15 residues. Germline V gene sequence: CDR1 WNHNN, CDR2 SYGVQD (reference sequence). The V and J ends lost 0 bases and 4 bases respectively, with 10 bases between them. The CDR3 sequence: CASSESQGFKNIQYF. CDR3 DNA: TGCGCCAGCAGTGAGTCACAGGGTTTTAAAAACATTCAGTACTTC.

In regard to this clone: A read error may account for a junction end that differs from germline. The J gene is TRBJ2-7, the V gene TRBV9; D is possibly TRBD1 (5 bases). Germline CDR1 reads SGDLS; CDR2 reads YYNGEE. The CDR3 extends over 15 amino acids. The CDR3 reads CASSVEAGFSYEQCF. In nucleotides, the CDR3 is TGTGCCAGCAGCGTAGAGGCAGGGTTCTCCTACGAGCAGTGCTTC.

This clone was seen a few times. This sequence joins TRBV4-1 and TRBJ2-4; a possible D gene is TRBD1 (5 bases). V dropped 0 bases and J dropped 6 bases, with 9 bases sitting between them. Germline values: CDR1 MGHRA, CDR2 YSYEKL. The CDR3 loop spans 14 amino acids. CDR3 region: CASSQDTQGNIQYF. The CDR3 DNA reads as TGCGCCAGCAGCCAAGATACCCAGGGAAACATTCAGTACTTC.